One sample yielded the 17 T cell receptor beta chains listed below, sequenced in a study of PD-1 blockade in classical Hodgkin lymphoma. Specified time point: cycle 4 day 1 (C4D1), after six to seven weeks of nivolumab. Every patient experienced relapse after autologous stem cell transplantation, and brentuximab vedotin exposure varied. Here immunoSEQ multiplex PCR was the method, and the copy in TCRdb shows in-frame clones only, minus some. Of under 45,000 clones listed, 60% to 70% are singletons. The specimen was peripheral blood mononuclear cells (PBMCs), collected before the fourth cycle of nivolumab. These receptors were collected from a human donor with classical Hodgkin lymphoma.

In this sample, this clone turned up many times. The chain recombines TRBV7-9 with TRBJ2-7; 12 nucleotides agree with TRBD1. Losses at the gene ends were 5 bases for V and 0 bases for J; bases not matched to a gene: 11. The CDR3 is made up of 18 amino acids. Germline CDR1 reads SEHNR; CDR2 reads FQNEAQ (reference sequence). The CDR3 loop is CASSAVPGQGASSYEQYF. DNA of the CDR3: TGTGCCAGCAGCGCCGTCCCGGGACAGGGGGCGAGCTCCTACGAGCAGTACTTC.

The chain recombines TRBV5-4 with TRBJ2-1; 7 bases fit TRBD2. The ends lost 2 bases at V and 7 bases at J; junction bases unmatched: 15. The CDR3 runs 17 residues. Germline CDR1 is SGHNT and CDR2 is YYREEE (reference sequence). CDR3 amino acids: CASSLGLVTLRGNEQFF. The CDR3 nucleotides read TGTGCCAGCAGCTTAGGACTAGTAACCCTACGAGGGAATGAGCAGTTCTTC.

Turning to this clone: A junction boundary mismatches the germline segment, possibly from a read error. The chain joins TRBV11-3 to TRBJ1-5, with 7 bases aligning to TRBD1. Germline V lookup: CDR1 SGHNT, CDR2 YENEEA. CDR3 size: 17 residues. The CDR3 DNA follows: TGTGCCAGCAGCCTAGACAGGGAGATTGGGAGCAATCAGCCCCAGCATTTT. The encoded protein is CASSLDREIGSNQPQHF.

This chain connects TRBV4-3 to TRBJ2-1, with D perhaps given as TRBD1 or TRBD2 (5 bases each). CDR1 is LGHNA, CDR2 YSLEER, per germline. The CDR3 consists of 15 residues. Trimming shortened V by 1 base and J by 3 bases, and 10 bases separated the two germline ends. The CDR3 nucleotides are TGCGCCAGCAGCCAAGCCGGGACCGTCTACAATGAGCAGTTCTTC. This codes for CASSQAGTVYNEQFF.

This clone has a handful of counts. The rearrangement uses TRBV7-2 and TRBJ2-7, with D perhaps being TRBD1 or TRBD2 (5 bases each). The CDR3 spans 14 residues. V shed 5 bases and J shed 0 bases, with 11 bases lying between them. Germline V CDR1 and CDR2: SGHTA, FQGNSA. The CDR3 nucleotides are TGTGCCAGCAGCCAGGGACGGAGCTCCTACGAGCAGTACTTC. Amino acids: CASSQGRSSYEQYF.

This rearrangement joins TRBV19 to TRBJ1-2; D gene uncertain. The germline V gene encodes CDR1 LNHDA and CDR2 SQIVND (reference sequence). The length of the CDR3 is 13 residues. Trimming stripped 0 bases from V and 4 bases from J, with 6 bases between. This chain's CDR3 is CASSIEVRYGYTF. CDR3 DNA sequence: TGTGCCAGTAGTATAGAAGTTCGCTATGGCTACACCTTC.

The chain has TRBV7-9 and TRBJ1-5; D is perhaps TRBD1 (6 bases). Germline assignment: CDR1 SEHNR and CDR2 FQNEAQ (reference sequence). V lost 5 bases and J lost 2, with 22 bases in between. The CDR3 consists of 18 residues. This chain's CDR3 is CASSQDRGGAGGNQPQHF. CDR3 nucleotide sequence: TGTGCCAGCAGCCAAGATAGAGGGGGGGCAGGCGGCAATCAGCCCCAGCATTTT. Variable domain in full (rest from reference TRBV7-9 and TRBJ1-5): DTGVSQNPRHKITKRGQNVTFRCDPISEHNRLYWYRQTLGQGPEFLTYFQNEAQLEKSRLLSDRFSAERPKGSFSTLEIQRTEQGDSAMYLCASSQDRGGAGGNQPQHFGDGTRLSIL.

The V and J genes are TRBV6-6 and TRBJ2-1, with a tentative D call TRBD2 (6 bases). The CDR3 loop spans 15 amino acids. V lost 4 bases to trimming and J lost 0 bases, with 10 bases between them. CDR1 and CDR2 (germline): MNHNY, SVGAGI (reference sequence). The CDR3, as DNA: TGTGCCAGCAGTTCTCTAGCGCCCTCCTACAATGAGCAGTTCTTC. This encodes CASSSLAPSYNEQFF.

The chain recombines TRBV11-3 with TRBJ2-7; possible D gene TRBD1, 7 bases. The CDR3 is made up of 14 amino acids. Germline CDR1 reads SGHNT; CDR2 reads YENEEA. The V and J ends lost 1 base and 3 bases respectively, with 10 bases between them. The CDR3 here is CASSLGRGDYEQYF. CDR3 in DNA: TGTGCCAGCAGCTTAGGCAGGGGGGACTACGAGCAGTACTTC. The variable domain in full, with the rest retrieved from reference TRBV11-3 and TRBJ2-7, is EAGVVQSPRYKIIEKKQPVAFWCNPISGHNTLYWYLQNLGQGPELLIRYENEEAVDDSQLPKDRFSAERLKGVDSTLKIQPAELGDSAVYLCASSLGRGDYEQYFGPGTRLTVT.

The genes are TRBV28 and TRBJ1-2, with 7 bases fitting TRBD1. The CDR3 has 14 amino acids. Per the germline V gene, CDR1 is MDHEN and CDR2 is SYDVKM. V gave up 2 bases and J gave up 4 bases; unmatched junction bases: 4. The CDR3 spells CASSLQGGIYGYTF. As DNA, the CDR3 is TGTGCCAGCAGTTTACAGGGGGGCATCTATGGCTACACCTTC.

This clone appeared a few times. V is TRBV7-2 and J is TRBJ2-7; D gene unclear. This CDR3 has 14 residues. V was cut by 5 bases and J by 7 bases, with 18 bases left in between. The germline V gene encodes CDR1 SGHTA and CDR2 FQGNSA. The CDR3 DNA sequence: TGTGCCAGCAGCGGTCGGACGTATACGAGGGAGCAGTACTTC. Protein product: CASSGRTYTREQYF. Using reference TRBV7-2 and TRBJ2-7 for the parts outside the CDR3, the full variable domain is GAGVSQSPSNKVTEKGKDVELRCDPISGHTALYWYRQSLGQGLEFLIYFQGNSAPDKSGLPSDRFSAERTGGSVSTLTIQRTQQEDSAVYLCASSGRTYTREQYFGPGTRLTVT.

In this sample, this clone turned up a few times. V gene TRBV30 combines with J gene TRBJ1-1, with D unclear. V lost 2 bases and J lost 0, with 7 bases in between. Germline assignment: CDR1 GTSNPN and CDR2 SVGIG (reference sequence). This CDR3 is built from 13 residues. CDR3 protein: CAWSKTVNTEAFF. The CDR3 DNA sequence: TGTGCCTGGAGTAAGACGGTGAACACTGAAGCTTTCTTT.

This chain connects TRBV5-1 to TRBJ2-3, with D unclear. There are 15 residues in the CDR3. Trimming removed 3 bases at V and 3 bases at J, with 14 bases between. Germline V CDR1 and CDR2: SGHRS, YFSETQ. CDR3 sequence (DNA): TGCGCCAGCAGCTCAAGTACCTACGCGACAGATACGCAGTATTTT. The encoded protein is CASSSSTYATDTQYF.

V is TRBV30 and J is TRBJ1-3; a weak D match, TRBD1 (5 bases). This CDR3 has 14 amino acids. V lost 4 bases to trimming and J lost 1 base, with 11 bases between them. Per germline, CDR1 GTSNPN and CDR2 SVGIG (reference sequence). The CDR3 here is CAWKNGGSGNTIYF. In DNA form, the CDR3 reads TGTGCCTGGAAAAACGGGGGTTCTGGAAACACCATATATTTT.

The chain uses TRBV11-2 and TRBJ1-5; a weak D match, TRBD1 (6 bases). V lost 5 bases and J lost 12, with 17 bases in between. Germline V lookup: CDR1 SGHAT, CDR2 FQNNGV. The CDR3 contains 13 residues. CDR3 in amino acids: CASSTSSGGIQHF. The CDR3 nucleotides read TGTGCCAGCAGCACCTCCTCGGGGGGCATCCAGCATTTT.

The rearrangement links TRBV21-1 to TRBJ2-1. TRBV21-1 is shown as a pseudogene. The CDR3 length is 14 residues. In DNA form, the CDR3 reads TGTGCCAGCAGGCTACACCATTCCGACAATGAGCAGTTCTTC. It translates to CASRLHHSDNEQFF.

The rearrangement joins TRBV9 to TRBJ2-7; 10 nucleotides match TRBD1. The CDR3 has 15 residues. J lost 3 bases, V lost 2 bases, and 5 bases had no gene match. CDR1 and CDR2 from the germline V gene are SGDLS and YYNGEE. The CDR3: CASSVEGQGGYEQYF. As DNA, the CDR3 is TGTGCCAGCAGCGTTGAAGGACAGGGGGGCTACGAGCAGTACTTC. The full variable domain, its missing parts supplied by reference TRBV9 and TRBJ2-7, is DSGVTQTPKHLITATGQRVTLRCSPRSGDLSVYWYQQSLDQGLQFLIQYYNGEERAKGNILERFSAQQFPDLHSELNLSSLELGDSALYFCASSVEGQGGYEQYFGPGTRLTVT.